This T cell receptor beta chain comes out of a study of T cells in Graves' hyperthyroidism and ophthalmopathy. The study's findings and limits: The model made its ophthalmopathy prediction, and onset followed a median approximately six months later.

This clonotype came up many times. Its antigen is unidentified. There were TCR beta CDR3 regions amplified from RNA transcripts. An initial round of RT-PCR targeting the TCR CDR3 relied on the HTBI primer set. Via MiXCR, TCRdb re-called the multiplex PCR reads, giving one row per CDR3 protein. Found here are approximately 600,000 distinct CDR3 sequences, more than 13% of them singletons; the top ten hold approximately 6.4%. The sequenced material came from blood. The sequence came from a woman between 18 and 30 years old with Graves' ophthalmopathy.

CDR3 nucleotide sequence: TGTGCCAGCAGCCAACAGAAGATACTAGCGGATGTAAACAATGAGCAGTTCTTC. This translates into CASSQQKILADVNNEQFF. The chain has TRBV3-1 and TRBJ2-1, with TRBD2 identical over 8 bases. Germline V gives CDR1 LGHDT, CDR2 YNNKEL (reference sequence). The CDR3 has 18 amino acids. Unmatched junction bases numbered 14, after V lost 2 bases and J lost 5 bases.